This TCR beta chain comes out of a study of blood T cell repertoires in COVID-19. At the level of the study: The origin of the acute and convalescent COVID-19 samples was the United States, Italy and Spain.

Participant-given clinical history determined each cohort assignment. Per the authors' pipeline: Nucleated cell counts were estimated from reference gene primer amplification. Generated by immunoSEQ multiplex PCR, the TCRdb table keeps only in-frame clones and is missing some. V and J calls plus clone size are reproduced from that table; the DNA served to infer D and trimming. The profile shows hundreds of thousands of clones, around 85% of them singletons. This TCR was recovered from a woman aged 25-40 years who had been exposed to COVID-19. Sequenced sample: PBMCs or T cells enriched from blood (not recorded which).

CDR3 protein: CASRHLQDQETQYF. CDR3 in DNA: TGTGCCAGCAGGCATCTACAGGACCAAGAGACCCAGTACTTC. The J gene is TRBJ2-5, the V gene TRBV28, with D perhaps TRBD1 (5 bases). Trimming left V 6 bases short and J 0 bases short, with 11 bases between. Per germline, CDR1 MDHEN and CDR2 SYDVKM. This CDR3 has 14 residues.